This TCR beta chain originates from a study of blood T cell repertoires in COVID-19. The CDR3 covers 14 residues. V dropped 7 bases and J dropped 2 bases, with 13 bases sitting between them. Some clones are missing from TCRdb's copy, which holds only in-frame ones; the method was immunoSEQ multiplex PCR. The table records fewer than 65,000 clones, 85% to 95% of them present only once. This clone was counted once. The TCR was taken from a man between 50 and 59 years old with acute or convalescent COVID-19. The material sequenced was peripheral blood. V gene TRBV23-1 combines with J gene TRBJ2-3; a weak D match, TRBD2 (6 bases). Being an ORF, TRBV23-1 has a function that is uncertain. DNA for the CDR3: TGCGCCAGCACATGGGCGGGGTCCACAGATACGCAGTATTTT. Its protein is CASTWAGSTDTQYF.